Presented here are 10 T cell receptor beta chains from one specimen sequenced in a study of blood T cell repertoires in COVID-19. Clones were sequenced by immunoSEQ multiplex PCR, and TCRdb holds only the in-frame ones, with some missing. There are 500,000 or so clones in the sample; roughly 87% occur only once, and roughly 0.7% lies in the top ten. Sequencing used PBMCs or T cells enriched from blood (not recorded which). The receptors were sampled from a woman under 30 who had recovered from COVID-19.

Worth noting for this clone: Germline and junction disagree at one end, which may indicate a read error. The chain couples TRBV6-1 to TRBJ1-5, with D maybe TRBD1 (5 bases). Germline CDR1 MNHNS, CDR2 SASEGT. The CDR3 has 15 residues. Written as DNA, the CDR3 is TGTGCCAGCAGAGAAGTAGGGGCGGGGAATCAGCCCCAGCATTTT. It yields the protein CASREVGAGNQPQHF.

This clone was picked up one time. V is TRBV5-1 and J is TRBJ1-2; possibly TRBD1 for D (6 bases). CDR3 length: 12 residues. V gave up 7 bases and J gave up 8 bases, with 15 bases separating them. Germline CDR1 SGHRS, CDR2 YFSETQ. The CDR3 here is CASSSGVQGYTF. The CDR3 DNA sequence: TGCGCCAGCTCCTCAGGGGTGCAGGGCTACACCTTC.

This chain links TRBV5-1 with TRBJ2-3; D is uncertain. Germline loops: CDR1 SGHRS, CDR2 YFSETQ. There are 15 residues in the CDR3. Deletions cut 0 bases from V and 3 bases from J, with 11 bases between. CDR3 sequence (DNA): TGCGCCAGCAGCTTGGTACGGAAGGAGACAGATACGCAGTATTTT. Encoded protein: CASSLVRKETDTQYF.

The chain carries TRBV11-2 and TRBJ2-5, with 9 bases aligning to TRBD1. J lost 1 base, V lost 4 bases, and 4 bases had no gene match. CDR1 is SGHAT and CDR2 is FQNNGV in the germline V gene. The CDR3 has 15 amino acids. The CDR3 nucleotides read TGTGCCAGCAGCTCCTCGACAGGGGGCCAAGAGACCCAGTACTTC. Translated, it gives CASSSSTGGQETQYF. Variable domain in full (rest from reference TRBV11-2 and TRBJ2-5): EAGVAQSPRYKIIEKRQSVAFWCNPISGHATLYWYQQILGQGPKLLIQFQNNGVVDDSQLPKDRFSAERLKGVDSTLKIQPAKLEDSAVYLCASSSSTGGQETQYFGPGTRLLVL.

This clone was picked up one time. J is TRBJ1-2 and V is TRBV13; TRBD1 agrees at 7 bases. CDR3 size: 12 residues. Germline V gene lookup returns CDR1 PRHDT and CDR2 FYEKMQ (reference sequence). After removal of 3 bases from V and 7 bases from J, the junction contained 2 bases not matched to a gene. This chain's CDR3 is CASSLTGSGYTF. The CDR3 DNA follows: TGTGCCAGCAGCTTGACAGGGAGTGGCTACACCTTC.

The chain has TRBV11-2 and TRBJ1-6; 7 nucleotides agree with TRBD1. The CDR3 is made up of 16 amino acids. Germline-derived CDR1 and CDR2 are SGHAT and FQNNGV. With 5 bases clipped from V and 8 bases from J, the junction kept 12 bases outside the gene matches. Here the CDR3 reads CASSPPRGAGDSPLHF. The CDR3 coding sequence is TGTGCCAGCAGCCCCCCCAGGGGGGCTGGGGATTCACCCCTCCACTTT. The entire variable domain, with the rest obtained from reference TRBV11-2 and TRBJ1-6, is as follows: EAGVAQSPRYKIIEKRQSVAFWCNPISGHATLYWYQQILGQGPKLLIQFQNNGVVDDSQLPKDRFSAERLKGVDSTLKIQPAKLEDSAVYLCASSPPRGAGDSPLHFGNGTRLTVT.

As regards this clone: Distinct nucleotide sequences in the sample also encode this CDR3. The rearrangement uses TRBV29-1 and TRBJ1-1; D possibly corresponds to TRBD1 (6 bases). The CDR3 extends over 13 amino acids. V was trimmed by 4 bases and J by 1 base, leaving 10 bases between them. CDR1 and CDR2 (germline): SQVTM, ANQGSEA. The CDR3 DNA reads as TGCAGCGTTGGCCAGGGGAAGAACACTGAAGCTTTCTTT. Translated, it gives CSVGQGKNTEAFF.

CDR3 DNA: TGCGCCAGCAGTTCCAATCCGAACACCGGGGAGCTGTTTTTT. It codes for CASSSNPNTGELFF. The rearrangement joins TRBV5-1 to TRBJ2-2; D uncertain. Germline V gene data show CDR1 as SGHRS and CDR2 as YFSETQ. Trimming stripped 5 bases from V and 0 bases from J, with 8 bases between. The CDR3 runs 14 residues.

The chain carries TRBV21-1 and TRBJ1-6; the D call of TRBD1 is as the table states it, not checked on the DNA. TRBV21-1 is assigned pseudogene status. The CDR3 has 15 amino acids. The CDR3 region is CASSLLQGHNSPLHF. CDR3 nucleotide sequence: TGTGCCAGCAGCCTACTACAGGGGCATAATTCACCCCTCCACTTT.

This clone was counted a single time. This sequence joins TRBV5-6 and TRBJ2-7; tentative D call: TRBD1 (7 bases). The CDR3 runs 12 residues. Per germline, CDR1 SGHDT and CDR2 YYEEEE. Trimming shortened V by 2 bases and J by 6 bases, and 9 bases separated the two germline ends. CDR3 sequence reads: CASSFRGVEQYF. The CDR3 nucleotides read TGTGCCAGCAGCTTCAGGGGGGTCGAGCAGTACTTC.